The 20 T cell receptor beta chains presented below share a single source sample, sequenced in a study of blood T cell repertoires in COVID-19. Method: immunoSEQ multiplex PCR; TCRdb's copy keeps in-frame clones and lacks some. This sample carries 380,000 or so clones, 65% to 90% of them seen once, and the ten largest clones take about 7.6%. The sample consisted of peripheral blood. The receptors shown here come from a woman between 55 and 75 years old with COVID-19, enrolled during active disease.

V is TRBV7-2 and J is TRBJ2-7; 9 bases line up with TRBD1. The CDR3 contains 15 residues. CDR1 is SGHTA, CDR2 FQGNSA, per germline. J gave up 4 bases and V 0 bases, and 4 bases lay outside the gene matches. CDR3 amino acids: CASSLAAGQGYEQYF. The CDR3 DNA reads TGTGCCAGCAGCTTAGCCGCCGGACAGGGGTACGAGCAGTACTTC.

J is TRBJ1-1 and V is TRBV20-1; no firm D call. Germline V gives CDR1 DFQATT, CDR2 SNEGSKA (reference sequence). This CDR3 is 11 amino acids long. V was clipped by 5 bases and J by 5 bases, with 9 bases between them. CDR3 residues: CSAPEGTEAFF. Here the CDR3 DNA reads TGCAGTGCTCCCGAGGGTACTGAAGCTTTCTTT.

The chain combines TRBV6-5 with TRBJ1-6; 9 bases agree with TRBD1. Trimming took 6 bases from V and 5 from J; bases not matched to a gene: 5. Germline CDR1 is MNHEY and CDR2 is SVGAGI. CDR3 length: 15 residues. In nucleotides, the CDR3 is TGTGCCAGCAGCGTACAGGGGGCGGATAATTCACCCCTCCACTTT. Protein product: CASSVQGADNSPLHF.

This clone appeared once. V and J are TRBV6-4 and TRBJ1-1, with D tentatively TRBD1 (5 bases). The CDR3 is 13 residues long. V lost 4 bases and J 1 base, leaving 7 bases between the germline ends. Germline CDR1 MRHNA, CDR2 SNTAGT. CDR3 residues: CASSVTGNTEAFF. CDR3 nucleotide sequence: TGTGCCAGCAGTGTTACAGGGAACACTGAAGCTTTCTTT.

V gene TRBV4-2 combines with J gene TRBJ1-6; D is possibly TRBD1 (5 bases). The CDR3 is 13 residues long. Germline CDR1 is LGHNA and CDR2 is YNFKEQ. The V and J ends lost 3 bases and 11 bases respectively, with 11 bases between them. The CDR3 sequence: CASSQGWGAPLHF. The CDR3 DNA follows: TGTGCCAGCAGCCAGGGGTGGGGGGCACCCCTCCACTTT.

This clone appeared a single time. The chain is built from TRBV15 and TRBJ1-1, with 7 bases aligning to TRBD1. The CDR3 is 15 residues long. V lost 3 bases to trimming and J lost 3 bases; unmatched junction nucleotides: 7. From germline, CDR1 is LNHNV and CDR2 YYDKDF (reference sequence). CDR3 bases: TGTGCCACCAGCAGGACCGACAGGGCAGACACTGAAGCTTTCTTT. It yields the protein CATSRTDRADTEAFF. Full variable domain (rest looked up from reference TRBV15 and TRBJ1-1): DAMVIQNPRYQVTQFGKPVTLSCSQTLNHNVMYWYQQKSSQAPKLLFHYYDKDFNNEADTPDNFQSRRPNTSFCFLDIRSPGLGDTAMYLCATSRTDRADTEAFFGQGTRLTVV.

The rearrangement uses TRBV12-5 and TRBJ1-5, with a tentative D call TRBD1 (5 bases). CDR3 size: 12 residues. The V gene lost 5 bases and the J gene lost 6 bases, with 8 bases spanning the gap. CDR1 is LGHNT and CDR2 is FRNRAP in the germline V gene. CDR3 loop: CASGPQGQPQHF. CDR3 in DNA: TGTGCTAGTGGTCCCCAGGGTCAGCCCCAGCATTTT.

This clone was found once. The chain employs TRBV3-1 (or the pseudogene TRBV3-2) and TRBJ2-3; tentative D call: TRBD1 (5 bases). The CDR3 covers 14 residues. Germline assignment: CDR1 LGHDT and CDR2 YNNKEL (reference sequence). The germline V and J ends were trimmed by 5 bases and 2 bases, with 11 bases remaining between them. The CDR3 nucleotides are TGTGCCAGCAGCATAGGCAGGGTCACAGATACGCAGTATTTT. As protein: CASSIGRVTDTQYF.

The chain recombines TRBV30 with TRBJ2-2; 8 bases fit TRBD2. The CDR3 runs 17 residues. The germline gives CDR1 GTSNPN, CDR2 SVGIG (reference sequence). V shed 4 bases, J shed 0 bases, and the junction held 10 bases outside the gene matches. The CDR3: CAWTPAWRGANTGELFF. CDR3 bases: TGTGCCTGGACCCCCGCTTGGCGGGGGGCGAACACCGGGGAGCTGTTTTTT.

The table lists this clone with a count of one. This chain uses TRBV28 with TRBJ1-1; 10 nucleotides align to TRBD1. The germline gives CDR1 MDHEN, CDR2 SYDVKM. The junction had 7 bases not matched to a gene; V was cut back by 5 bases and J by 4 bases. The CDR3 covers 15 residues. The CDR3 bases are TGTGCCAGCAGTATCCGGACAGGGGGGAGCACTGAAGCTTTCTTT. This translates into CASSIRTGGSTEAFF.

The J gene is TRBJ2-2, the V gene TRBV6-5, with D unclear. The CDR3 loop spans 16 amino acids. The V end was cut by 1 base, the J end by 7 bases, with 16 bases between. Looked up from germline, CDR1 is MNHEY and CDR2 is SVGAGI. DNA of the CDR3: TGTGCCAGCAGTTACTTTGCATCAGTCACGGGCGGGGAGCTGTTTTTT. Translation gives CASSYFASVTGGELFF.

The rearrangement links TRBV15 to TRBJ2-5, with TRBD1 matching 11 bases. This CDR3 is built from 15 residues. J lost 3 bases, V lost 5 bases, and 5 bases had no gene match. Per the germline V gene, CDR1 is LNHNV and CDR2 is YYDKDF (reference sequence). The CDR3 spells CATSPPGQGEETQYF. CDR3 bases: TGTGCCACCAGCCCTCCGGGACAGGGGGAAGAGACCCAGTACTTC.

The rearrangement links TRBV9 to TRBJ2-5; TRBD1 aligns across 8 bases. Germline-derived CDR1 and CDR2 are SGDLS and YYNGEE. The V and J ends lost 1 base and 4 bases, in that order; junction bases with no gene match: 9. The CDR3 contains 16 residues. The CDR3 is CASSVRQGASRETQYF. CDR3 sequence (DNA): TGTGCCAGCAGCGTACGTCAGGGGGCGAGTAGAGAGACCCAGTACTTC.

Points on this clone: Within the sample, other DNA sequences also encode this same CDR3. The J gene is TRBJ1-4, the V gene TRBV27, with D perhaps TRBD1 (5 bases). V lost 2 bases and J 1 base, leaving 5 bases between the germline ends. The CDR3 extends over 14 amino acids. Germline CDR1 reads MNHEY; CDR2 reads SMNVEV (reference sequence). This CDR3 reads CASSLRGTNEKLFF. DNA for the CDR3: TGTGCCAGCAGTTTAAGGGGAACTAATGAAAAACTGTTTTTT.

This rearrangement joins TRBV7-6 to TRBJ2-5; possibly TRBD2 for D (6 bases). Germline V lookup: CDR1 SGHVS, CDR2 FNYEAQ. V was cut by 1 base and J by 2 bases, with 17 bases left in between. The CDR3 spans 17 residues. The CDR3 here is CASSLGLLGGGQETQYF. DNA of the CDR3: TGTGCCAGCAGCTTAGGTCTACTAGGCGGAGGGCAAGAGACCCAGTACTTC.

The gene calls are TRBV10-3 and TRBJ2-5; 7 bases align to TRBD2. V lost 0 bases to trimming and J lost 2 bases; unmatched junction nucleotides: 6. The CDR3 is made up of 16 amino acids. Germline values: CDR1 ENHRY, CDR2 SYGVKD. CDR3 sequence reads: CAISESGGGSQETQYF. The CDR3 region has the DNA TGTGCCATCAGTGAGTCGGGCGGGGGTTCACAAGAGACCCAGTACTTC.

The rearrangement links TRBV4-1 to TRBJ1-2, with TRBD1 matching over 9 bases. Germline lookup yields CDR1 MGHRA and CDR2 YSYEKL. V gave up 4 bases and J gave up 2 bases; unmatched junction bases: 8. The CDR3 is 16 amino acids. CDR3 bases: TGCGCCAGCAGCCCTCAAAAGGGACAGGGAAACTATGGCTACACCTTC. This encodes CASSPQKGQGNYGYTF.

DNA for the CDR3: TGTGCCAGCAGAGGAGAACAGGGGAACACTGAAGCTTTCTTT. Protein sequence: CASRGEQGNTEAFF. The J gene is TRBJ1-1, the V gene TRBV6-5; TRBD1 is a possible D gene (6 bases). The CDR3 is made up of 14 amino acids. Germline V gives CDR1 MNHEY, CDR2 SVGAGI. The V end was cut by 6 bases, the J end by 1 base, with 12 bases between.

The V gene is TRBV6-5, the J gene TRBJ2-7; 7 bases are shared with TRBD2. After removal of 0 bases from V and 3 bases from J, the junction contained 5 bases not matched to a gene. Germline lookup yields CDR1 MNHEY and CDR2 SVGAGI. The CDR3 has 15 amino acids. The CDR3 DNA sequence: TGTGCCAGCAGTTACTCGATTTCGGGGGGCTACGAGCAGTACTTC. Protein product: CASSYSISGGYEQYF.

This chain connects TRBV7-9 to TRBJ1-1; no reliable D call. The ends were cut back, 5 bases at V and 11 bases at J, with 6 bases in the middle. Per germline, CDR1 SEHNR and CDR2 FQNEAQ (reference sequence). The CDR3 is 9 amino acids. The CDR3 sequence is CASSDNAFF. Here the CDR3 DNA reads TGTGCCAGCAGCGACAATGCTTTCTTT. The complete variable domain, with remaining parts taken from reference TRBV7-9 and TRBJ1-1, reads DTGVSQNPRHKITKRGQNVTFRCDPISEHNRLYWYRQTLGQGPEFLTYFQNEAQLEKSRLLSDRFSAERPKGSFSTLEIQRTEQGDSAMYLCASSDNAFFGQGTRLTVV.